A single sample gave rise to the 5 T cell receptor beta chains below, sequenced in a study of cytomegalovirus exposure and HLA in healthy donors. Profiling relied on immunoSEQ multiplex PCR, and the TCRdb table lists in-frame clones only, not all of them. Here the sample spans about 240,000 clones, 75% to 90% being singletons. The sequenced material came from PBMCs. The receptors stem from a woman between 25 and 40 years old in good health and CMV-seropositive.

The V call is TRBV15, the J call TRBJ2-7, with D tentatively TRBD1 (5 bases). Deletions cut 4 bases from V and 1 base from J, with 8 bases between. Per germline, CDR1 LNHNV and CDR2 YYDKDF (reference sequence). CDR3 length: 13 residues. The CDR3 protein is CATSKDNSYEQYF. DNA of the CDR3: TGTGCCACCAGCAAGGACAATTCCTACGAGCAGTACTTC.

This chain joins TRBV30 and TRBJ1-5, with a weak D call TRBD1 (5 bases). This CDR3 has 15 residues. Looked up from germline, CDR1 is GTSNPN and CDR2 is SVGIG (reference sequence). Trimming removed 5 bases from V and 7 bases from J, with 21 bases in between. This CDR3 is CAWGHTGAWAQPQHF. In DNA, the CDR3 is TGTGCCTGGGGACACACAGGTGCCTGGGCCCAGCCCCAGCATTTT.

This rearrangement joins TRBV5-1 to TRBJ2-5, with D tentatively TRBD1 (6 bases). V was shortened by 7 bases and J by 5 bases, with 24 bases between the two germline ends. CDR3 length equals 16 residues. Germline assignment: CDR1 SGHRS and CDR2 YFSETQ. The CDR3 coding sequence is TGCGCCAGCGCCCGCGGATACAGGGATCGGTACGAGACCCAGTACTTC. This translates into CASARGYRDRYETQYF.

This rearrangement joins TRBV12-5 to TRBJ2-7; the D is unclear. This CDR3 has 14 residues. The germline V gene has CDR1 LGHNT and CDR2 FRNRAP. V lost 5 bases, J lost 1 base, and 12 bases lay in between. CDR3 in amino acids: CASGRDSGSYEQYF. The CDR3 DNA reads as TGTGCTAGTGGTCGCGACTCCGGGTCCTACGAGCAGTACTTC.

This chain connects TRBV14 to TRBJ1-3; 10 bases align to TRBD1. The CDR3 has 14 amino acids. The V gene end was trimmed by 5 bases and the J gene end by 10 bases; junction bases not matched to a gene: 8. Germline values: CDR1 SGHDN, CDR2 FVKESK. CDR3 DNA sequence: TGTGCCAGCAGCAAATCGGGACAGGGGAGTACCATATATTTT. It encodes CASSKSGQGSTIYF.